A single sample is the source of the 5 T cell receptor beta chains below, sequenced in a study of T cell clones after liver transplantation. Libraries were prepared by immunoSEQ multiplex PCR; TCRdb keeps only in-frame clonotypes and omits some of them. Among over 50,000 clones, about 81% were seen once, and the ten largest hold 8% to 9.5%. The material sequenced was CD4+ T cells from blood, taken before liver transplant. The origin of the receptors is a human donor who received a liver transplant.

This chain uses TRBV30 with TRBJ2-6; D perhaps matches TRBD2 (6 bases). The CDR3 has 14 residues. V was shortened by 3 bases and J by 2 bases, with 8 bases between the two germline ends. Germline V gene data show CDR1 as GTSNPN and CDR2 as SVGIG (reference sequence). The CDR3 region is CAWSGGTGANVLTF. Here the CDR3 DNA reads TGTGCCTGGAGCGGAGGGACTGGGGCCAACGTCCTGACTTTC.

J is TRBJ1-4 and V is TRBV19; D may be TRBD1 (6 bases). The ends were cut back, 6 bases at V and 0 bases at J, with 11 bases in the middle. This CDR3 spans 15 amino acids. Per germline, CDR1 LNHDA and CDR2 SQIVND (reference sequence). This CDR3 is CASSQGGATNEKLFF. As DNA, the CDR3 is TGTGCCAGTAGCCAAGGGGGGGCAACTAATGAAAAACTGTTTTTT.

The table lists this clone with a count of one. The sample carries other DNA sequences with the same CDR3. The rearrangement joins TRBV5-1 to TRBJ2-5, with 8 positions matching TRBD2. Germline-derived CDR1 and CDR2 are SGHRS and YFSETQ. The ends lost 4 bases at V and 3 bases at J; junction bases unmatched: 5. The CDR3 has 14 amino acids. Here the CDR3 reads CASSPGGGEETQYF. CDR3 DNA: TGCGCCAGCAGCCCCGGGGGGGGAGAAGAGACCCAGTACTTC.

The chain carries TRBV18 and TRBJ1-3; D unresolved. The germline gives CDR1 KGHSH, CDR2 LQKENI. There are 17 residues in the CDR3. The V end was cut by 3 bases, the J end by 0 bases, with 15 bases between. In DNA, the CDR3 is TGTGCCAGCTCACCGACTTCGCGACCTCCCTCTGGAAACACCATATATTTT. This sequence encodes CASSPTSRPPSGNTIYF.

This clone was seen a handful of times. V usage is TRBV5-4 and J usage is TRBJ1-1, with 7 positions matching TRBD1. Germline lookup yields CDR1 SGHNT and CDR2 YYREEE (reference sequence). CDR3 length: 14 amino acids. Trimming took 5 bases from V and 4 from J; bases not matched to a gene: 8. In nucleotides, the CDR3 is TGTGCCAGCAGACCCGAATCAGGGGGCACTGAAGCTTTCTTT. Translation gives CASRPESGGTEAFF.